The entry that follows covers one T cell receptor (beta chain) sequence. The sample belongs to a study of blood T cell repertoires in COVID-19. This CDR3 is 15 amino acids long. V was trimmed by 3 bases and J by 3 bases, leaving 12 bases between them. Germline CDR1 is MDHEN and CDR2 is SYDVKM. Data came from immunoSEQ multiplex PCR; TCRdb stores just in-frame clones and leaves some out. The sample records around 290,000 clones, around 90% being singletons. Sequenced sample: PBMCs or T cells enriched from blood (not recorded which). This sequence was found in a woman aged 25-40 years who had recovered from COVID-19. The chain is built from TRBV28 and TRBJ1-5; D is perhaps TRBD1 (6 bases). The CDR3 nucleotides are TGTGCCAGCAGTTTTACGACAGGACACAATCAGCCCCAGCATTTT. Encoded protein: CASSFTTGHNQPQHF.